This T cell receptor beta chain was captured by sequencing in a study of Graves' ophthalmopathy and Graves' hyperthyroidism. Findings and caveats of the study: Blood repertoires reportedly contained most expanded thyroid clonotypes above 0.001 frequency.

Amplification of the TCR beta CDR3 regions used RNA transcripts (as template). In the first round, RT-PCR was carried out with HTBI primers, and a multiplex PCR formed the second round. TCRdb recomputed calls from the multiplex PCR reads with MiXCR, one row per CDR3 protein. This sample has 220,000 or so distinct CDR3 sequences, with about a fifth found just once. Orbital computed tomography, together with clinical symptoms, serum thyroxine, TRAb and thyroid ultrasound, was used for diagnosis. This clonotype was seen ten or more times. The antigen remains undetermined. V lost 0 bases and J lost 6, with 6 bases in between. This CDR3 has 13 residues. Germline CDR1 is LNHNV and CDR2 is YYDKDF (reference sequence).

The TCR sequence derives from a woman between 50 and 59 years old with Graves' ophthalmopathy. The sequencing sample was made of peripheral blood. The chain employs TRBV15 and TRBJ1-5, with D possibly being TRBD1 (5 bases). In DNA, the CDR3 is TGTGCCACCAGCAGAGAAGGGGTTCAGCCCCAGCATTTT. Translation gives CATSREGVQPQHF.